Here is one T cell receptor beta chain with its context. People who had autoimmune disease history or systemic immunosuppression were excluded. The assay was immunoSEQ multiplex PCR, and TCRdb's table has in-frame clones only and misses some. The sample yields around 77,000 clones, 85% to 90% seen once. Germline V gene lookup returns CDR1 KGHSH and CDR2 LQKENI. Trimming shortened V by 2 bases and J by 8 bases, and 9 bases separated the two germline ends. This CDR3 contains 12 residues. These data come from a study of OX40 agonist ivuxolimab in advanced cancers. This chain connects TRBV18 to TRBJ1-2; a weak D match, TRBD1 (6 bases). This clonotype originated in an adult with an advanced solid tumor such as melanoma, head and neck, liver or kidney cancer. Sample: CD4+ or CD8+ T cells sorted from blood, taken in a trial of the OX40 agonist ivuxolimab. The CDR3: CASSPIQGGYTF. The CDR3 nucleotides read TGTGCCAGCTCACCAATACAGGGCGGCTACACCTTC.